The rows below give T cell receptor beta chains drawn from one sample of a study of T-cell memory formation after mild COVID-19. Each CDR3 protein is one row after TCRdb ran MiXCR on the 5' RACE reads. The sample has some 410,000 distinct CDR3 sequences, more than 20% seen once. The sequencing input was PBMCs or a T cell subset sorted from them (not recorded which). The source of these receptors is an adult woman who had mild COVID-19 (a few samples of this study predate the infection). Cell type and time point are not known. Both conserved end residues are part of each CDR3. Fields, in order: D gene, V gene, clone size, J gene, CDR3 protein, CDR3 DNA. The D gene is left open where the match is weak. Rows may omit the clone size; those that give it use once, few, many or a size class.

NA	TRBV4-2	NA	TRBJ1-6	CASSQDRQGSSPLHF	TGTGCCAGCAGCCAAGATCGGCAGGGTTCTTCACCCCTCCACTTT
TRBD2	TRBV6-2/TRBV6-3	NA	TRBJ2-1	CASSRLAKYNEQFF	TGTGCCAGCAGCCGACTAGCCAAATACAATGAGCAGTTCTTC
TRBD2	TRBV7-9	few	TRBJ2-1	CASSQPGGEFF	TGTGCCAGCAGCCAACCGGGGGGGGAGTTCTTC
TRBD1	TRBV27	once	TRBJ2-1	CASSFGQGRYEQFF	TGTGCCAGCAGTTTCGGACAGGGGAGATATGAGCAGTTCTTC
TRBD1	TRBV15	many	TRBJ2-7	CATSRETGTAYEQYF	TGTGCCACCAGCAGAGAGACAGGGACCGCCTACGAGCAGTACTTC
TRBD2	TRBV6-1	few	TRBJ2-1	CASSEEAGGPYNEQFF	TGTGCCAGCAGTGAAGAAGCGGGGGGACCCTACAATGAGCAGTTCTTC
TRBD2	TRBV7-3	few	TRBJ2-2	CASSLSPGLDSGELFF	TGTGCCAGCAGCTTAAGCCCGGGACTAGATAGCGGGGAGCTGTTTTTT
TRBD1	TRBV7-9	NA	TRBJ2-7	CASSLGYGDSYEQYF	TGTGCCAGCAGCTTAGGATATGGGGACAGCTACGAGCAGTACTTC
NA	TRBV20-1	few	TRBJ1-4	CSARDPKGNEKLFF	TGCAGTGCTAGAGATCCCAAGGGTAATGAAAAACTGTTTTTT
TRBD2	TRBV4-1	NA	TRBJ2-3	CASSLGLAGAATDTQYF	TGCGCCAGCAGCCTGGGACTAGCGGGGGCCGCCACAGATACGCAGTATTTT
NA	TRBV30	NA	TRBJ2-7	CAWSSRAYEQYF	TGTGCCTGGAGTAGTCGAGCCTACGAGCAGTACTTC